These T cell receptor beta chains were read from a single sample in a study of CD8 T cells in Susac syndrome. One entry per CDR3 protein, called by TCRdb with MiXCR from the immunoSEQ multiplex PCR reads. The profile covers about 180,000 distinct CDR3 sequences, with roughly 94% appearing a single time and approximately 0.099% taken by the ten largest. The sample taken for sequencing was CD4+ T cells from PBMCs. The receptors were sampled from a human donor with Susac syndrome. The CDR3 runs from the conserved cysteine through the conserved F or W. D genes are given only for firm matches. For some rows the clone size is stated as once, few or many, or as a class when expanded; others skip it.

j_gene: TRBJ2-2; d_gene: TRBD2; abundance: .; v_gene: TRBV9; CDR3nt: TGTGCCAGCAGCGTATGGGCTAGCGGACCGAACACCGGGGAGCTGTTTTTT; CDR3aa: CASSVWASGPNTGELFF
j_gene: TRBJ1-5; d_gene: TRBD1; abundance: .; v_gene: TRBV20-1; CDR3nt: TGCAGTGCTAGTAGACAGGGGGGAGGCCAGCCCCAGCATTTT; CDR3aa: CSASRQGGGQPQHF
j_gene: TRBJ1-6; d_gene: TRBD1; abundance: .; v_gene: TRBV5-1; CDR3nt: TGCGCCAGCAGCCTCGAGACAGGGGATTCACCCCTCCACTTT; CDR3aa: CASSLETGDSPLHF
j_gene: TRBJ2-3; d_gene: .; abundance: .; v_gene: TRBV7-3; CDR3nt: TGTGCCAGCAGCTTACTCCCAGCGGGCACAGATACGCAGTATTTT; CDR3aa: CASSLLPAGTDTQYF
j_gene: TRBJ1-5; d_gene: .; abundance: .; v_gene: TRBV20-1; CDR3nt: TGCAGTGCTTACCCCCTAGAGCGGCAGCCCCAGCATTTT; CDR3aa: CSAYPLERQPQHF
j_gene: TRBJ2-7; d_gene: TRBD1; abundance: few; v_gene: TRBV30; CDR3nt: TGTGCCTGGGGGGGACAGTACTACGAGCAGTACTTC; CDR3aa: CAWGGQYYEQYF
j_gene: TRBJ2-7; d_gene: TRBD2; abundance: .; v_gene: TRBV4-2; CDR3nt: TGTGCCAGCAGCTCCCTCCCAGCGGGAGGCTACGAGCAGTACTTC; CDR3aa: CASSSLPAGGYEQYF
j_gene: TRBJ2-7; d_gene: .; abundance: once; v_gene: TRBV4-3; CDR3nt: TGCGCCAGCAGCCTCAAATGGGGAAAAGAAGGGTGGTACGAGCAGTACTTC; CDR3aa: CASSLKWGKEGWYEQYF
j_gene: TRBJ2-1; d_gene: TRBD2; abundance: .; v_gene: TRBV7-8; CDR3nt: TGTGCCAGCAGCTTATCCCTAGCGGGAGCCAATGAGCAGTTCTTC; CDR3aa: CASSLSLAGANEQFF
j_gene: TRBJ1-2; d_gene: TRBD1; abundance: .; v_gene: TRBV30; CDR3nt: TGTGCCTGGAGTCCCACAGGGGTCTATGGCTACACCTTC; CDR3aa: CAWSPTGVYGYTF
j_gene: TRBJ1-1; d_gene: .; abundance: .; v_gene: TRBV7-8; CDR3nt: TGTGCCAGCAGCTTGACGGGACCTGAAGCTTTCTTT; CDR3aa: CASSLTGPEAFF
j_gene: TRBJ2-3; d_gene: .; abundance: .; v_gene: TRBV15; CDR3nt: TGTGCCACCAGCAGTAGGTTGTTGAACACAGATACGCAGTATTTT; CDR3aa: CATSSRLLNTDTQYF
j_gene: TRBJ2-5; d_gene: .; abundance: .; v_gene: TRBV30; CDR3nt: TGTGCCTGGAGCACGACGGGGTTAGAGACCCAGTACTTC; CDR3aa: CAWSTTGLETQYF
j_gene: TRBJ1-2; d_gene: .; abundance: .; v_gene: TRBV5-1; CDR3nt: TGCGCCAGCAGCGCAGATGGGGGTTCCTATGGCTACACCTTC; CDR3aa: CASSADGGSYGYTF
j_gene: TRBJ2-7; d_gene: .; abundance: .; v_gene: TRBV7-2; CDR3nt: TGTGCCAGCAGCCTAGGGGTGGGGGAGCAGTACTTC; CDR3aa: CASSLGVGEQYF
j_gene: TRBJ1-6; d_gene: .; abundance: .; v_gene: TRBV13; CDR3nt: TGTGCCAGCAGCTTAGAGCAGAATAATTCACCCCTCCACTTT; CDR3aa: CASSLEQNNSPLHF
j_gene: TRBJ2-1; d_gene: .; abundance: .; v_gene: TRBV12-5; CDR3nt: TGTGCTAGTGTCATGCACAGCCCCGGATACAATGAGCAGTTCTTC; CDR3aa: CASVMHSPGYNEQFF
j_gene: TRBJ2-7; d_gene: .; abundance: .; v_gene: TRBV3-1; CDR3nt: TGTGCCAGCAGCCAATCGGTCTACGAGCAGTACTTC; CDR3aa: CASSQSVYEQYF
j_gene: TRBJ2-1; d_gene: TRBD1; abundance: .; v_gene: TRBV28; CDR3nt: TGTGCCAGCAGTCCTCTGCGGCAGGGGGCGTACAATGAGCAGTTCTTC; CDR3aa: CASSPLRQGAYNEQFF
j_gene: TRBJ2-1; d_gene: .; abundance: once; v_gene: TRBV18; CDR3nt: TGTGCCAGCTCACCTTTGACTAGAAACAATGAGCAGTTCTTC; CDR3aa: CASSPLTRNNEQFF
j_gene: TRBJ1-5; d_gene: .; abundance: .; v_gene: TRBV7-8; CDR3nt: TGTGCCAGCAGCGTCGACAGCTACAATCAGCCCCAGCAGTTT; CDR3aa: CASSVDSYNQPQQF
j_gene: TRBJ2-1; d_gene: TRBD2; abundance: .; v_gene: TRBV5-1; CDR3nt: TGCGCCAGCAGCTTCGGACTAGCGGGAGGTGTCTACAATGAGCAGTTCTTC; CDR3aa: CASSFGLAGGVYNEQFF
j_gene: TRBJ2-1; d_gene: TRBD1; abundance: .; v_gene: TRBV7-3; CDR3nt: TGTGCCAGCAGCCTCGACAGGGTCCCTGACAATGAGCAGTTCTTC; CDR3aa: CASSLDRVPDNEQFF
j_gene: TRBJ2-2; d_gene: .; abundance: .; v_gene: TRBV24-1; CDR3nt: TGTGCCACCAGTGATTGGACGGCCAACACCGGGGAGCTGTTTTTT; CDR3aa: CATSDWTANTGELFF
j_gene: TRBJ2-1; d_gene: TRBD1; abundance: .; v_gene: TRBV6-5; CDR3nt: TGTGCCAGCAGTTCCACCCGGACAGGGGGCTCCTACAATGAGCAGTTCTTC; CDR3aa: CASSSTRTGGSYNEQFF
j_gene: TRBJ1-2; d_gene: .; abundance: .; v_gene: TRBV20-1; CDR3nt: TGCAGTGCTGAGGGTTCGGTAAACTATGGCTACACCTTC; CDR3aa: CSAEGSVNYGYTF
j_gene: TRBJ2-5; d_gene: TRBD1; abundance: .; v_gene: TRBV7-2; CDR3nt: TGTGCCAGCAGCATACAGGGGATGGAGACCCAGTACTTC; CDR3aa: CASSIQGMETQYF
j_gene: TRBJ2-3; d_gene: TRBD2; abundance: .; v_gene: TRBV4-2; CDR3nt: TGTGCCAGCAGCCAGGGACTAGCGGATAGCACAGATACGCAGTATTTT; CDR3aa: CASSQGLADSTDTQYF
j_gene: TRBJ2-7; d_gene: TRBD1; abundance: .; v_gene: TRBV15; CDR3nt: TGTGCCACCAGCGGGGGGGACAGGGGGCTTGACGAGCAGTACTTC; CDR3aa: CATSGGDRGLDEQYF
j_gene: TRBJ2-7; d_gene: TRBD1; abundance: .; v_gene: TRBV3-1; CDR3nt: TGTGCCAGCAGCCAAGGGACAGGGGGTTCCTACGAGCAGTACTTC; CDR3aa: CASSQGTGGSYEQYF
j_gene: TRBJ2-7; d_gene: TRBD1; abundance: .; v_gene: TRBV30; CDR3nt: TGTGCCTGGAGTGCGACAGGGGTTAGGGAGTACTTC; CDR3aa: CAWSATGVREYF
j_gene: TRBJ2-6; d_gene: .; abundance: .; v_gene: TRBV28; CDR3nt: TGTGCCAGCAGACCACAGAGGGGGTCTGGGGCCAACGTCCTGACTTTC; CDR3aa: CASRPQRGSGANVLTF
j_gene: TRBJ2-1; d_gene: .; abundance: .; v_gene: TRBV4-3; CDR3nt: TGCGCCAGCAGCCAAGAACGGACTGGCCACAATGAGCAGTTCTTC; CDR3aa: CASSQERTGHNEQFF
j_gene: TRBJ2-2; d_gene: .; abundance: .; v_gene: TRBV6-5; CDR3nt: TGTGCCAGCAGTTACTCGCCGGGGGACACCGGGGAGCTGTTTTTT; CDR3aa: CASSYSPGDTGELFF
j_gene: TRBJ1-2; d_gene: .; abundance: .; v_gene: TRBV7-9; CDR3nt: TGTGCCAGCAGCCATGCAAAGATAGAGGAGGGCTACACCTTC; CDR3aa: CASSHAKIEEGYTF
j_gene: TRBJ2-7; d_gene: TRBD2; abundance: .; v_gene: TRBV5-1; CDR3nt: TGCGCCAGCAGCTTGCGGCGGGAGGACTCCTACGAGCAGTACTTC; CDR3aa: CASSLRREDSYEQYF
j_gene: TRBJ1-1; d_gene: .; abundance: once; v_gene: TRBV7-2; CDR3nt: TGTGCCAGCAGCTTAGAGGGGATGAACACTGAAGCTTTCTTT; CDR3aa: CASSLEGMNTEAFF
j_gene: TRBJ2-6; d_gene: .; abundance: .; v_gene: TRBV30; CDR3nt: TGTGCCCGGGGAATCTCTGGGGCCAACGTCCTGACTTTC; CDR3aa: CARGISGANVLTF
j_gene: TRBJ1-1; d_gene: TRBD1; abundance: .; v_gene: TRBV30; CDR3nt: TGTGCCTGGAGTGTAGGGGCAGGGGGCAACACTGAAGCTTTCTTT; CDR3aa: CAWSVGAGGNTEAFF
j_gene: TRBJ1-1; d_gene: .; abundance: once; v_gene: TRBV25-1; CDR3nt: TGTGCCAGCAGTGAATCGGCCCGACGGGGAGCTTTCTTT; CDR3aa: CASSESARRGAFF
j_gene: TRBJ2-1; d_gene: TRBD1; abundance: .; v_gene: TRBV9; CDR3nt: TGTGCCAGCAGCCCGCGGGACAGGTCCTACAATGAGCAGTTCTTC; CDR3aa: CASSPRDRSYNEQFF
j_gene: TRBJ1-1; d_gene: TRBD1; abundance: once; v_gene: TRBV5-1; CDR3nt: TGCGCCAGCAGCACGGGACAGGGGAACACTGAAGCTTTCTTT; CDR3aa: CASSTGQGNTEAFF
j_gene: TRBJ1-5; d_gene: .; abundance: .; v_gene: TRBV21-1; CDR3nt: TGTGCCAGCAGCGGTCAGGGGCCGAGCAATCAGCCCCAGCATTTT; CDR3aa: CASSGQGPSNQPQHF
j_gene: TRBJ2-5; d_gene: .; abundance: .; v_gene: TRBV6-2/TRBV6-3; CDR3nt: TGTGCCAGCAGTTACTCGATGCCGGGTTCCCAAGAGACCCAGTACTTC; CDR3aa: CASSYSMPGSQETQYF
j_gene: TRBJ2-1; d_gene: TRBD2; abundance: .; v_gene: TRBV30; CDR3nt: TGTGCCTGGAGTGTCCCGACTAGCGGGAAATACAATGAGCAGTTCTTC; CDR3aa: CAWSVPTSGKYNEQFF
j_gene: TRBJ1-2; d_gene: .; abundance: once; v_gene: TRBV28; CDR3nt: TGTGCCAGCAGTTCCGTTACCCCAGGGCCGGGGGTAAATGGCTACACCTTC; CDR3aa: CASSSVTPGPGVNGYTF
j_gene: TRBJ2-3; d_gene: TRBD2; abundance: once; v_gene: TRBV6-5; CDR3nt: TGTGCCAGCAGTTACTCGAAACCAGCGGGGGGCTACACAGATACGCAGTATTTT; CDR3aa: CASSYSKPAGGYTDTQYF
j_gene: TRBJ1-2; d_gene: .; abundance: .; v_gene: TRBV12-3/TRBV12-4; CDR3nt: TGTGCCAGCAGTACCAACAGGGTAGATGGCTACACCTTC; CDR3aa: CASSTNRVDGYTF
j_gene: TRBJ2-1; d_gene: TRBD1; abundance: .; v_gene: TRBV2; CDR3nt: TGTGCCAGCAGGGGGGGACAGGGGAGGAATGAGCAGTTCTTC; CDR3aa: CASRGGQGRNEQFF
j_gene: TRBJ2-7; d_gene: .; abundance: .; v_gene: TRBV4-3; CDR3nt: TGCGCCAGCAGCCAAGAGTTGCAGGACAACTACGAGCAGTACTTC; CDR3aa: CASSQELQDNYEQYF